Here is one T cell receptor beta chain with its context. What it recognizes is unknown. These data originate in a study of cytomegalovirus exposure and HLA in healthy donors. The study, taken as a whole, reports: When a later analysis was performed, an Asian-associated ancestry cluster reportedly had fewer N-insertions than the approximately 690-donor mean. Presence/absence analyses took donor sequencing depth as roughly uniform. Specific recognition of CMV antigens was confirmed in vitro for three chains (all CMV-associated). Most TCR sequences were seen very rarely across donors, but some public TCRs occurred in many.

PCR used 60 Vbeta primers and 13 Jbeta primers. Clones were sequenced by immunoSEQ multiplex PCR, and TCRdb holds only the in-frame ones, with some missing. The table includes about 120,000 clones, around three quarters detected once. The CDR3 sequence is 15 residues long. The germline V gene encodes CDR1 MNHNS and CDR2 SASEGT. With 1 base removed from V and 5 bases from J, the gap between germline ends came to 14 bases. The source is a male donor in good health and CMV-seronegative. This chain uses TRBV6-1 with TRBJ1-2; D is unclear. The sequenced sample consisted of PBMCs. The CDR3 bases are TGTGCCAGCAGTGAAGTGTCGGCGAGGATATATGGCTACACCTTC. This codes for CASSEVSARIYGYTF.